One TCR beta chain is described in this entry. TCRdb fed the RT-PCR reads into MiXCR, producing one record per CDR3 protein. The sample includes roughly 500,000 distinct CDR3 sequences, 20% to 25% of them seen just once. This CDR3 region has 13 residues. The ends lost 7 bases at V and 5 bases at J; junction bases unmatched: 6. CDR1 LNHDA and CDR2 SQIVND come from the germline V gene (reference sequence). This sample stems from a study of response to subunit inactivated influenza vaccine. Separately, the same data were catalogued under a study of T cells expressing NK-cell markers. That source notes: Making the TCR beta cDNA relied on 5'RACE template switching with UMIs. An anti-gamma-delta TCR antibody confined sorting to alpha-beta TCR T cells across several of the experiments.

The origin of this receptor is a man over 45 who received an inactivated influenza vaccine. The sample in question was CD4+ T cells sorted from PBMCs, obtained roughly 12 days after vaccination. This sequence joins TRBV19 and TRBJ1-1; 8 bases map to TRBD1. This chain's CDR3 is CASTDNRGTEAFF. CDR3 nucleotide sequence: TGTGCCAGTACTGACAACAGGGGGACTGAAGCTTTCTTT.